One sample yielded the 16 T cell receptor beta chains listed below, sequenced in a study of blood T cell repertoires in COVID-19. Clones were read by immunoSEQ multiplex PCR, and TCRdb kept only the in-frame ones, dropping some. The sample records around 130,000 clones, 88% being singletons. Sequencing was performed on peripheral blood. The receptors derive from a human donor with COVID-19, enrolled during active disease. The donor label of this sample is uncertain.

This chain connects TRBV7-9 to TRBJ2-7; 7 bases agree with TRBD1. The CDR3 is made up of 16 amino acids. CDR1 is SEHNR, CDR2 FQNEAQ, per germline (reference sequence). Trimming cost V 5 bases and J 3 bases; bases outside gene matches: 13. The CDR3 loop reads CASSPRQGEILYEQYF. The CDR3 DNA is TGTGCCAGCAGCCCGAGACAGGGCGAGATACTCTACGAGCAGTACTTC.

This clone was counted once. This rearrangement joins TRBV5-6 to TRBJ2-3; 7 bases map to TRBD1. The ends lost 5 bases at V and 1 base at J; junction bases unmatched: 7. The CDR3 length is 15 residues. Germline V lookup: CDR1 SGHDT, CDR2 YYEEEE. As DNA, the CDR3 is TGTGCCAGCAGTACAAGACAGGGAGGCACAGATACGCAGTATTTT. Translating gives CASSTRQGGTDTQYF.

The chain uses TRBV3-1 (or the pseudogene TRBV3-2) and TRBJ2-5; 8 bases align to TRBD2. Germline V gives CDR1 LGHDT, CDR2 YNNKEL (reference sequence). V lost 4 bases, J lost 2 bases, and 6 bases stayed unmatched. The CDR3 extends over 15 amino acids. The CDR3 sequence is CASSPRTGGQETQYF. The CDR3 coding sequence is TGTGCCAGCAGCCCTAGGACGGGGGGGCAAGAGACCCAGTACTTC.

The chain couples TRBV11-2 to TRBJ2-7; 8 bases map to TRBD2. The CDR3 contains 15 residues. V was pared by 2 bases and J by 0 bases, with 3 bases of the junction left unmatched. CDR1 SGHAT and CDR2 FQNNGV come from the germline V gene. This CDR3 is CASSLSSGNSYEQYF. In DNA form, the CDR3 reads TGTGCCAGCAGCTTAAGTAGCGGGAACTCCTACGAGCAGTACTTC.

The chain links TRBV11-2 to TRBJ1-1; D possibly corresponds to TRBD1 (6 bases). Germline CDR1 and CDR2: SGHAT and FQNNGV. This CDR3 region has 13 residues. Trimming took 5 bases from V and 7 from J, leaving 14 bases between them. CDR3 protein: CASSPNWDIEAFF. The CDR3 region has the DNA TGTGCCAGCAGCCCCAACTGGGACATTGAAGCTTTCTTT.

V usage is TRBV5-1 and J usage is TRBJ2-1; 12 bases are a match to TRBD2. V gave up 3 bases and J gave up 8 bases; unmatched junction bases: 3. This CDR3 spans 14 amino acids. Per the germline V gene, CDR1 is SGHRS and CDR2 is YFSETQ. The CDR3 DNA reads TGCGCCAGCAGCTCTAGCGGGGGGGCTCATGAGCAGTTCTTC. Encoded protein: CASSSSGGAHEQFF.

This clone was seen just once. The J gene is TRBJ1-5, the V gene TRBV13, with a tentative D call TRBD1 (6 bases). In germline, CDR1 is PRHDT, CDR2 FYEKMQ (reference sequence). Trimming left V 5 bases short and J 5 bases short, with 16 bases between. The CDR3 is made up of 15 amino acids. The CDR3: CASSQGHSGYQPQHF. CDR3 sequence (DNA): TGTGCCAGCAGCCAGGGACACTCCGGGTATCAGCCCCAGCATTTT.

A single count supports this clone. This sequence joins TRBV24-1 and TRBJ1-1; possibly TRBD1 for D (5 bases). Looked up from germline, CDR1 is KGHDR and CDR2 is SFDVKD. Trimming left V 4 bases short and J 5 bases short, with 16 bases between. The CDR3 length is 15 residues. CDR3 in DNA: TGTGCCACCAGTGAGGGTAGCGGGGGAGTGACTGAAGCTTTCTTT. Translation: CATSEGSGGVTEAFF.

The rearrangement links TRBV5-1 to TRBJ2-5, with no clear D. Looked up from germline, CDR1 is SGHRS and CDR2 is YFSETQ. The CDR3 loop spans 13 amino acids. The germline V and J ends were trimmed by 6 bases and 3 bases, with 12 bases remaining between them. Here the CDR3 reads CASNRQSEETQYF. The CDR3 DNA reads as TGCGCCAGCAACAGACAATCGGAAGAGACCCAGTACTTC.

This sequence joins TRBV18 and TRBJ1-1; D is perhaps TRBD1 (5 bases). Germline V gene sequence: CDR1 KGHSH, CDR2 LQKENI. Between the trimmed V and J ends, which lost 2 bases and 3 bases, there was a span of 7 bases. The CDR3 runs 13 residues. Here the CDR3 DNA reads TGTGCCAGCTCACCAGACAGTTACACTGAAGCTTTCTTT. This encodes CASSPDSYTEAFF.

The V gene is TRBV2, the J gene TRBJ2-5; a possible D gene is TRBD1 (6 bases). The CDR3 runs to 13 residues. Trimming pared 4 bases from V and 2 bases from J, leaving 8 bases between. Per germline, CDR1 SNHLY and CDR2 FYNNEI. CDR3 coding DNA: TGTGCCAGCAGTGCCACAGGGCAAGAGACCCAGTACTTC. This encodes CASSATGQETQYF.

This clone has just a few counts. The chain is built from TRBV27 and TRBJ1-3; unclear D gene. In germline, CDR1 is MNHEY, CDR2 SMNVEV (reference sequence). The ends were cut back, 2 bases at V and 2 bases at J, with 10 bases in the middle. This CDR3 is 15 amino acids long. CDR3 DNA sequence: TGTGCCAGCAGTTTAGGCGGGATCCCTGGAAACACCATATATTTT. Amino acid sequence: CASSLGGIPGNTIYF.

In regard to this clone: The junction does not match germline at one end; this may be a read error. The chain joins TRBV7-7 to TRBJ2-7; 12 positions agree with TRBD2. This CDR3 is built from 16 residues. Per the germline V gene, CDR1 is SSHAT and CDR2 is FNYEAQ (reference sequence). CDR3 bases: TGTGCTAGCAGCCCTTCGACTAGCGGGAGCTCCTACGAGCAGTACTTC. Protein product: CASSPSTSGSSYEQYF.

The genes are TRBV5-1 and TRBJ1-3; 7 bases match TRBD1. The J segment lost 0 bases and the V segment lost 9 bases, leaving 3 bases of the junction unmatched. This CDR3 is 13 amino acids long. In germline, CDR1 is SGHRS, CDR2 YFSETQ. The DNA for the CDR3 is TGCGCCACCAGGGACAGCTCTGGAAACACCATATATTTT. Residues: CATRDSSGNTIYF.

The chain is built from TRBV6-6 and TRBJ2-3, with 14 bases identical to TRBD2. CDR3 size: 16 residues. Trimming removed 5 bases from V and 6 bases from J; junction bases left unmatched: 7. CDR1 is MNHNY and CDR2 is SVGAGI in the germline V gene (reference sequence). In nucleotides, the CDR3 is TGTGCCAGCAGTGCCTGGACTAGCGGGGGGCCGGATACGCAGTATTTT. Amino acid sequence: CASSAWTSGGPDTQYF.

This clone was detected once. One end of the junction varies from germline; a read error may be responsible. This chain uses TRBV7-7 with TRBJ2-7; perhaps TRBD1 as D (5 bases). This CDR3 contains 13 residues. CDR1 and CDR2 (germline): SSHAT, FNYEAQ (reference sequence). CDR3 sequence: CASSAHFRDEQYF. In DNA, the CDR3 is TGTGCTAGCAGCGCACATTTCAGGGACGAGCAGTACTTC.